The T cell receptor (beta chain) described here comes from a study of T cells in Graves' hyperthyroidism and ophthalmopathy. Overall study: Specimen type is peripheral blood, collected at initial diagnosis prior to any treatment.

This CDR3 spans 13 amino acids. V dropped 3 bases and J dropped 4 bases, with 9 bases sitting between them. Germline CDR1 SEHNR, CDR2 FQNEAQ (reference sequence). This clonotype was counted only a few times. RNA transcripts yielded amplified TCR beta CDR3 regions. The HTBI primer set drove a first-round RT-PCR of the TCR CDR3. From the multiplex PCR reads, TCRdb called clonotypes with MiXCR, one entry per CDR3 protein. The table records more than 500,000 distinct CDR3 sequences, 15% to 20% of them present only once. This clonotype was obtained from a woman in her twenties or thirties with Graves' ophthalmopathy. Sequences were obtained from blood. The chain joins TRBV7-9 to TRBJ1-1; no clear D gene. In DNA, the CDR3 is TGTGCCAGCAGCTTCCCCCCGGCCACTGAAGCTTTCTTT. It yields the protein CASSFPPATEAFF.